Below are 17 T cell receptor beta chains sequenced from a single sample in a study of blood T cell repertoires in COVID-19. Sequenced by immunoSEQ multiplex PCR; TCRdb stores in-frame clones only, minus some. The data show 250,000 to 350,000 clones, roughly 90% seen once. Sequencing was performed on peripheral blood. All receptors come from a woman in her 30s with active or convalescent COVID-19.

This chain uses TRBV7-6 with TRBJ2-5, with 14 bases aligning to TRBD2. Trimming at V came to 5 bases and at J to 5 bases, leaving 7 bases not matched to a gene. This CDR3 has 16 amino acids. Germline V gene lookup returns CDR1 SGHVS and CDR2 FNYEAQ. This CDR3 reads CASSKGLAGVWETQYF. CDR3 DNA sequence: TGTGCCAGCAGCAAGGGACTAGCGGGGGTCTGGGAGACCCAGTACTTC. Filled out from reference TRBV7-6 and TRBJ2-5, the complete variable domain reads GAGVSQSPRYKVTKRGQDVALRCDPISGHVSLYWYRQALGQGPEFLTYFNYEAQQDKSGLPNDRFSAERPEGSISTLTIQRTEQRDSAMYRCASSKGLAGVWETQYFGPGTRLLVL.

The V gene is TRBV10-3, the J gene TRBJ1-2; the D gene is possibly TRBD1 (6 bases). The ends were cut back, 8 bases at V and 4 bases at J, with 29 bases in the middle. The V gene's germline CDR1 is ENHRY and CDR2 SYGVKD. The CDR3 length is 18 residues. CDR3 amino acids: CAIRNSVGADTAGYGYTF. Written as DNA, the CDR3 is TGTGCCATCCGAAACAGTGTGGGGGCCGACACGGCGGGCTATGGCTACACCTTC.

This chain joins TRBV7-2 and TRBJ1-2; 9 bases map to TRBD1. Looked up from germline, CDR1 is SGHTA and CDR2 is FQGNSA. V lost 5 bases and J lost 0; bases outside the gene matches: 10. This CDR3 has 17 amino acids. This CDR3 reads CASSHRTGEGANYGYTF. CDR3 nucleotides: TGTGCCAGCAGCCACCGGACAGGGGAGGGAGCTAACTATGGCTACACCTTC.

The chain joins TRBV4-1 to TRBJ1-2, with D possibly matching TRBD1 (5 bases). The CDR3 covers 14 residues. Germline V gene lookup returns CDR1 MGHRA and CDR2 YSYEKL. V was clipped by 0 bases and J by 5 bases, with 10 bases between them. CDR3 residues: CASSQDLQGYGYTF. The CDR3 nucleotides are TGCGCCAGCAGCCAAGATTTGCAGGGATATGGCTACACCTTC.

The chain uses TRBV6-5 and TRBJ1-2; no definite D call. Between the trimmed V and J ends, which lost 6 bases and 4 bases, there was a span of 15 bases. Germline loops: CDR1 MNHEY, CDR2 SVGAGI. The CDR3 is 14 amino acids. CDR3 loop: CASSPSVHLYGYTF. CDR3 in DNA: TGTGCCAGCAGCCCCTCGGTCCATCTCTATGGCTACACCTTC.

The chain combines TRBV19 with TRBJ2-2, with TRBD1 matching over 9 bases. V gave up 6 bases and J gave up 6 bases; unmatched junction bases: 17. The germline V gene has CDR1 LNHDA and CDR2 SQIVND (reference sequence). The CDR3 sequence is 18 residues long. In DNA, the CDR3 is TGTGCCAGTAGACCCTTAAGGCCGGGACAGGGAGAAGCCGGGGAGCTGTTTTTT. Translating it yields CASRPLRPGQGEAGELFF.

The chain recombines TRBV2 with TRBJ2-7, with D possibly TRBD1 on 6 matching bases. CDR1 and CDR2 (germline): SNHLY, FYNNEI. CDR3 length: 14 amino acids. Trimming shortened V by 5 bases and J by 6 bases, and 17 bases separated the two germline ends. CDR3 in DNA: TGTGCCAGCAGTCCCCAGGGGCCCCTTGGCGAGCAGTACTTC. Amino acid sequence: CASSPQGPLGEQYF.

The chain carries TRBV9 and TRBJ2-7; 10 positions agree with TRBD1. The trim removed 4 bases at V and 5 bases at J, leaving 9 bases unmatched. Germline loops: CDR1 SGDLS, CDR2 YYNGEE. The CDR3 contains 15 residues. CDR3 sequence reads: CASSLRGDRGHEQYF. CDR3 nucleotides: TGTGCCAGCAGCCTAAGGGGTGACAGGGGGCACGAGCAGTACTTC.

The rearrangement joins TRBV3-1 (or the pseudogene TRBV3-2) to TRBJ1-1; a weak D match, TRBD1 (5 bases). V was trimmed by 1 base and J by 0 bases, leaving 18 bases between them. This CDR3 contains 18 residues. Looked up from germline, CDR1 is LGHDT and CDR2 is YNNKEL (reference sequence). The CDR3 is CASSQVPLWGTMNTEAFF. The CDR3 bases are TGTGCCAGCAGCCAAGTGCCCCTTTGGGGGACTATGAACACTGAAGCTTTCTTT.

This chain links TRBV16 with TRBJ1-6; weak D call: TRBD1 (5 bases). The CDR3 has 14 amino acids. Germline loops: CDR1 KGHSY, CDR2 FQNENV. V lost 0 bases and J lost 10, with 10 bases in between. For the CDR3, the DNA is TGTGCCAGCAGCCAATCAGGGGTAGGATCACCCCTCCACTTT. As protein: CASSQSGVGSPLHF. Together with reference TRBV16 and TRBJ1-6, the CDR3 gives the full variable domain: GEEVAQTPKHLVRGEGQKAKLYCAPIKGHSYVFWYQQVLKNEFKFLISFQNENVFDETGMPKERFSAKCLPNSPCSLEIQATKLEDSAVYFCASSQSGVGSPLHFGNGTRLTVT.

The sample holds one count of this clone. The V gene is TRBV9, the J gene TRBJ2-5, with TRBD1 matching over 10 bases. Trimming at V came to 3 bases and at J to 5 bases, leaving 13 bases not matched to a gene. The CDR3 is 17 amino acids. The germline CDR1 and CDR2 sequences are SGDLS and YYNGEE. CDR3 nucleotide sequence: TGTGCCAGCAGCGCCCAAACCGGGACAGGGGCGCTCGAGACCCAGTACTTC. Translating it yields CASSAQTGTGALETQYF.

J is TRBJ1-6 and V is TRBV5-1; weak D call: TRBD1 (5 bases). Germline CDR1 reads SGHRS; CDR2 reads YFSETQ. The CDR3 sequence is 13 residues long. V shed 5 bases and J shed 7 bases, with 10 bases lying between them. Here the CDR3 DNA reads TGCGCCAGCAGAACGACAGAAAATTCACCCCTCCACTTT. Amino acids: CASRTTENSPLHF.

This chain connects TRBV4-2 to TRBJ2-2; 9 nucleotides line up with TRBD2. Trimming removed 1 base from V and 0 bases from J; junction bases left unmatched: 3. The germline V gene encodes CDR1 LGHNA and CDR2 YNFKEQ. The CDR3 extends over 17 amino acids. For the CDR3, the DNA is TGTGCCAGCAGCCAAGGCGGGGGGGCCGCGAACACCGGGGAGCTGTTTTTT. Protein: CASSQGGGAANTGELFF.

The rearrangement joins TRBV2 to TRBJ1-4; TRBD1 aligns across 9 bases. Germline values: CDR1 SNHLY, CDR2 FYNNEI. The CDR3 contains 14 residues. The V segment lost 7 bases and the J segment 6 bases; nucleotides outside the gene matches: 6. CDR3 protein: CASKDRGGDEKLFF. The DNA for the CDR3 is TGTGCCAGCAAGGACAGGGGAGGTGATGAAAAACTGTTTTTT.

This clone occurred a few times. The CDR3 bases are TGCGCCAGCAGCCAAAATCCCTATGGAGCGGGGGGTAGAGAAGAGACCCAGTACTTC. The encoded protein is CASSQNPYGAGGREETQYF. The genes are TRBV4-3 and TRBJ2-5; 9 nucleotides align to TRBD2. V lost 2 bases and J lost 3; bases outside the gene matches: 16. Germline V gene lookup returns CDR1 LGHNA and CDR2 YSLEER. CDR3 length equals 19 residues.

This clone was seen just once. V is TRBV13 and J is TRBJ2-3; TRBD2 matches at 8 bases. The CDR3 is made up of 14 amino acids. V trimming: 5 bases; J trimming: 3 bases; junction bases outside the gene matches: 4. Germline V gives CDR1 PRHDT, CDR2 FYEKMQ (reference sequence). The CDR3 nucleotides read TGTGCCAGCAGCCCGGGACTAGGAACAGATACGCAGTATTTT. Translation gives CASSPGLGTDTQYF.

This clone was detected only once. Other DNA variants within this sample encode the same CDR3. The genes are TRBV7-2 and TRBJ1-1, with a tentative D call TRBD1 (6 bases). This CDR3 has 15 residues. The germline V gene has CDR1 SGHTA and CDR2 FQGNSA. Between the trimmed V and J ends, which lost 2 bases and 2 bases, there was a span of 12 bases. CDR3 sequence (DNA): TGTGCCAGCAGCTTATATGGGGGCCCCAACACTGAAGCTTTCTTT. Its protein product is CASSLYGGPNTEAFF.